Presented here are 21 T cell receptor beta chains from one specimen sequenced in a study of monozygotic twins with inflammatory bowel disease. TCRdb re-called the 5' RACE reads and shows each CDR3 protein once, DNA omitted. The ten top clones account for roughly 12%, within a sample of about 110,000 distinct CDR3 sequences. The sample was blood. These receptors were obtained from a human donor with ulcerative colitis or Crohn's disease, or a healthy co-twin of an affected twin (not recorded which).

The genes are TRBV4-2 and TRBJ2-7. Germline V CDR1 and CDR2: LGHNA, YNFKEQ. The CDR3 covers 13 residues. CDR3 sequence reads: CASSQDLAYEQYF.

The genes are TRBV7-2 and TRBJ2-1; the TCRdb D gene call, TRBD1, has no DNA to confirm it. Per the germline V gene, CDR1 is SGHTA and CDR2 is FQGNSA. CDR3 length equals 14 residues. CDR3 sequence: CASSFGGRENEQFF. Using reference TRBV7-2 and TRBJ2-1 for the parts outside the CDR3, the full variable domain is GAGVSQSPSNKVTEKGKDVELRCDPISGHTALYWYRQSLGQGLEFLIYFQGNSAPDKSGLPSDRFSAERTGGSVSTLTIQRTQQEDSAVYLCASSFGGRENEQFFGPGTRLTVL.

The rearrangement uses TRBV20-1 and TRBJ1-1; TCRdb's D call of TRBD1 is untestable without DNA. Germline loops: CDR1 DFQATT, CDR2 SNEGSKA (reference sequence). CDR3 length: 15 amino acids. CDR3 loop: CSARGDRGREAEAFF.

The rearrangement uses TRBV28 and TRBJ1-2. This CDR3 region has 13 residues. CDR1 and CDR2 from the germline V gene are MDHEN and SYDVKM. This CDR3 is CASRPDNAYGYTF.

The chain links TRBV7-9 to TRBJ2-2; TCRdb lists TRBD1, though no DNA is available to test this call. Germline CDR1 is SEHNR and CDR2 is FQNEAQ (reference sequence). CDR3 length: 15 residues. CDR3 sequence reads: CASSPPKGGTGELFF.

The gene calls are TRBV7-2 and TRBJ2-1. Germline V gives CDR1 SGHTA, CDR2 FQGNSA. This CDR3 has 13 amino acids. CDR3 amino acids: CASSPDPYNEQFF.

V is TRBV18 and J is TRBJ1-4; the D call from TCRdb, TRBD1, cannot be confirmed without DNA. The germline CDR1 and CDR2 sequences are KGHSH and LQKENI. The length of the CDR3 is 17 residues. The CDR3: CASSSWPRTGTNEKLFF.

The rearrangement links TRBV6-2 or TRBV6-3 to TRBJ2-5. The CDR3 has 12 amino acids. Germline values: CDR1 MNHEY, CDR2 SVGEGT. CDR3: CASSYRQETQYF.

The chain is built from TRBV11-2 and TRBJ1-1. CDR1 and CDR2 from the germline V gene are SGHAT and FQNNGV. The CDR3 extends over 13 amino acids. CDR3: CASSPNLNTEAFF.

The chain uses TRBV3-1 and TRBJ1-4; the TRBD1 assignment by TCRdb is unverifiable without DNA. Germline CDR1 is LGHDT and CDR2 is YNNKEL (reference sequence). CDR3 length: 17 residues. The CDR3 is CASSQDTGAVTNEKLFF.

The chain uses TRBV5-1 and TRBJ1-2; absent DNA, TCRdb's TRBD1 call cannot be checked. CDR3 length equals 14 residues. Per germline, CDR1 SGHRS and CDR2 YFSETQ. The CDR3 loop reads CASSLTEGDSGYTF.

The CDR3 region is CSVGMGQVSYEQYF. The chain carries TRBV29-1 and TRBJ2-7; TCRdb gives TRBD1 as the D gene, but with no DNA this cannot be confirmed. Germline loops: CDR1 SQVTM, CDR2 ANQGSEA. The CDR3 is made up of 14 amino acids.

The chain is built from TRBV5-1 and TRBJ2-3; no DNA is available, so the TRBD1 call from TCRdb remains unchecked. CDR3 size: 16 residues. Germline loops: CDR1 SGHRS, CDR2 YFSETQ. CDR3 loop: CASSEGQDRSTDTQYF.

This CDR3 reads CASSPLRSTDTQYF. The gene calls are TRBV7-2 and TRBJ2-3. The germline CDR1 and CDR2 sequences are SGHTA and FQGNSA. This CDR3 comprises 14 residues.

The chain uses TRBV6-6 and TRBJ2-3; TCRdb calls TRBD1, which cannot be checked without DNA. Germline V CDR1 and CDR2: MNHNY, SVGAGI (reference sequence). This CDR3 has 12 amino acids. The chain's CDR3 is CASSYEGGTQYF.

J is TRBJ1-2 and V is TRBV12-3 or TRBV12-4; the D call of TRBD1 rests on TCRdb alone, since no DNA is present to check it. The CDR3 spans 13 residues. The CDR3 sequence is CASSPDREGGYTF.

The chain employs TRBV20-1 and TRBJ1-5. Germline-derived CDR1 and CDR2 are DFQATT and SNEGSKA (reference sequence). This CDR3 region has 16 residues. The CDR3 spells CSARDRVLGGNQPQHF.

This chain joins TRBV4-3 and TRBJ2-7. Per the germline V gene, CDR1 is LGHNA and CDR2 is YSLEER. The CDR3 totals 13 residues. This CDR3 reads CASSQVLHDEQYF.

The chain carries TRBV5-1 and TRBJ2-5; TCRdb's assignment of TRBD2 cannot be checked, as there is no DNA. The CDR3 is made up of 16 amino acids. Germline loops: CDR1 SGHRS, CDR2 YFSETQ. CDR3 protein: CASRRDLAGGQETQYF.

The chain uses TRBV20-1 and TRBJ1-1. Germline V gene lookup returns CDR1 DFQATT and CDR2 SNEGSKA (reference sequence). This CDR3 contains 13 residues. Here the CDR3 reads CSASPQPYTEAFF.

The CDR3 sequence is CASSPGTGGGTEAFF. J is TRBJ1-1 and V is TRBV18; without DNA, the TCRdb call of TRBD1 cannot be checked. The CDR3 loop spans 15 amino acids. Per the germline V gene, CDR1 is KGHSH and CDR2 is LQKENI. Using reference TRBV18 and TRBJ1-1 for the parts outside the CDR3, the full variable domain is NAGVMQNPRHLVRRRGQEARLRCSPMKGHSHVYWYRQLPEEGLKFMVYLQKENIIDESGMPKERFSAEFPKEGPSILRIQQVVRGDSAAYFCASSPGTGGGTEAFFGQGTRLTVV.